The 24 T cell receptor beta chains below come from one sample, sequenced in a study of blood T cells in healthy people across ages (dated by TCRdb to 2015 to 2017). To prepare the library, 5' RACE was applied. Sequencer: Illumina HiSeq 2500. A second PCR of 7 to 11 cycles was performed with a sample-barcoded 5' primer and a J-beta primer mix. Starting from the raw public reads, TCRdb applied fastp trimming at Q25, assembled clones with MiXCR and retained in-frame beta chains. Rows with one shared CDR3 protein collapse into an entry with the most common genes and DNA. Present in this sample are about 580,000 distinct CDR3 sequences, more than 45% of which were seen just once. Clones ranked in the top ten supply 20% to 25% of the sample. Sample: blood. The receptor set was obtained from a man at least 80 years old in good health.

This clonotype has a handful of counts. The J gene is TRBJ2-4, the V gene TRBV7-2; D is uncertain. V was pared by 0 bases and J by 0 bases, with 9 bases between. The germline gives CDR1 SGHTA, CDR2 FQGNSA. The CDR3 has 16 amino acids. The chain's CDR3 is CASSLAPGLAKNIQYF. DNA of the CDR3: TGTGCCAGCAGCTTAGCTCCCGGGCTAGCCAAAAACATTCAGTACTTC.

The chain recombines TRBV25-1 with TRBJ1-6; D is possibly TRBD1 (5 bases). Trimming stripped 8 bases from V and 5 bases from J, with 10 bases between. This CDR3 region has 13 residues. CDR1 and CDR2 (germline): MGHDK, SYGVNS. This CDR3 reads CASSGLNNSPLHF. The CDR3, as DNA: TGTGCCAGCTCGGGACTGAATAATTCACCCCTCCACTTT. Combining the CDR3 with reference TRBV25-1 and TRBJ1-6 gives the whole variable domain EADIYQTPRYLVIGTGKKITLECSQTMGHDKMYWYQQDPGMELHLIHYSYGVNSTEKGDLSSESTVSRIRTEHFPLTLESARPSHTSQYLCASSGLNNSPLHFGNGTRLTVT.

The chain uses TRBV27 and TRBJ2-7; no clear D gene. This CDR3 is 15 amino acids long. V was shortened by 7 bases and J by 1 base, with 17 bases between the two germline ends. Germline V gene data show CDR1 as MNHEY and CDR2 as SMNVEV (reference sequence). The CDR3 here is CASMERGLLSYEQYF. CDR3 nucleotide sequence: TGTGCCAGCATGGAGCGTGGCCTGCTGTCCTACGAGCAGTACTTC.

This clonotype was counted a few times. The V gene is TRBV28, the J gene TRBJ2-7; TRBD1 matches at 7 bases. CDR1 is MDHEN, CDR2 SYDVKM, per germline. V was pared by 2 bases and J by 2 bases, with 3 bases of the junction left unmatched. CDR3 length: 14 amino acids. CDR3 in amino acids: CASSLADRTYEQYF. Written as DNA, the CDR3 is TGTGCCAGCAGTTTAGCGGACAGGACCTACGAGCAGTACTTC.

This chain links TRBV20-1 with TRBJ2-3; tentative D call: TRBD2 (6 bases). Trimming took 3 bases from V and 2 from J, leaving 12 bases between them. In germline, CDR1 is DFQATT, CDR2 SNEGSKA (reference sequence). The CDR3 spans 14 residues. DNA of the CDR3: TGCAGTGCTAGGGGGTCGGGGGACACAGATACGCAGTATTTT. This gives the protein CSARGSGDTDTQYF.

V usage is TRBV12-3 or TRBV12-4 and J usage is TRBJ1-5, with TRBD1 matching over 7 bases. The CDR3 contains 16 residues. The V segment lost 2 bases and the J segment 7 bases; nucleotides outside the gene matches: 11. Written as DNA, the CDR3 is TGTGCCAGCAGTTTATACCGAGGGCAGGGGGGCCAGCCCCAGCATTTT. This translates into CASSLYRGQGGQPQHF.

There are a few counts of this clonotype. The chain's CDR3 is CSAQGQLNSPLHF. The DNA for the CDR3 is TGCAGTGCTCAAGGACAGCTTAATTCACCCCTCCACTTT. This chain uses TRBV20-1 with TRBJ1-6, with D possibly matching TRBD1 (6 bases). The CDR3 spans 13 residues. In germline, CDR1 is DFQATT, CDR2 SNEGSKA (reference sequence). V was pared by 5 bases and J by 6 bases, with 11 bases between.

J is TRBJ1-4 and V is TRBV5-1, with 8 bases identical to TRBD1. The CDR3 sequence is 16 residues long. Unmatched junction bases numbered 2, after V lost 1 base and J lost 0 bases. The germline V gene encodes CDR1 SGHRS and CDR2 YFSETQ. The CDR3 sequence is CASSLRQGSTNEKLFF. The CDR3 DNA follows: TGCGCCAGCAGCTTGCGACAGGGGTCAACTAATGAAAAACTGTTTTTT. Together with reference TRBV5-1 and TRBJ1-4, the CDR3 gives the full variable domain: KAGVTQTPRYLIKTRGQQVTLSCSPISGHRSVSWYQQTPGQGLQFLFEYFSETQRNKGNFPGRFSGRQFSNSRSEMNVSTLELGDSALYLCASSLRQGSTNEKLFFGSGTQLSVL.

J is TRBJ2-1 and V is TRBV7-2, with 8 positions matching TRBD2. The V gene end was trimmed by 5 bases and the J gene end by 5 bases; junction bases not matched to a gene: 14. Germline V gene sequence: CDR1 SGHTA, CDR2 FQGNSA. The CDR3 is made up of 17 amino acids. CDR3: CASSRDNSGTFNNEQFF. As DNA, the CDR3 is TGTGCCAGCAGCCGGGACAATAGCGGGACGTTCAACAATGAGCAGTTCTTC.

The rearrangement joins TRBV27 to TRBJ2-7; 7 nucleotides agree with TRBD1. This CDR3 has 15 amino acids. From germline, CDR1 is MNHEY and CDR2 SMNVEV (reference sequence). The V segment lost 2 bases and the J segment 3 bases; nucleotides outside the gene matches: 7. CDR3 coding DNA: TGTGCCAGCAGTTTACGACAGGGAAGGGGCTACGAGCAGTACTTC. Protein product: CASSLRQGRGYEQYF.

This chain joins TRBV30 and TRBJ2-7; 7 positions agree with TRBD1. Germline V lookup: CDR1 GTSNPN, CDR2 SVGIG (reference sequence). V dropped 3 bases and J dropped 2; count of bases not matched to a gene: 4. The CDR3 length is 13 residues. CDR3 amino acids: CAWSKGATYEQYF. In nucleotides, the CDR3 is TGTGCCTGGAGCAAGGGGGCTACCTACGAGCAGTACTTC.

A word on this clonotype: At one end the junction does not follow the germline gene, possibly because of a read error. The CDR3 here is CTSSLGWGYEQYF. CDR3 nucleotides: TGTACCAGCAGCTTGGGTTGGGGCTACGAGCAGTACTTC. J is TRBJ2-7 and V is TRBV7-3; no clear D gene. Germline values: CDR1 SGHTA, CDR2 FQGTGA. This CDR3 is 13 amino acids long.

This clonotype has a handful of counts. The V call is TRBV20-1, the J call TRBJ1-5; D is perhaps TRBD1 (5 bases). Germline loops: CDR1 DFQATT, CDR2 SNEGSKA (reference sequence). The CDR3 sequence is 14 residues long. V lost 5 bases and J 2 bases, leaving 13 bases between the germline ends. CDR3 coding DNA: TGCAGTGCTTGTGTCGGAGGGGGCAATCAGCCCCAGCATTTT. This sequence encodes CSACVGGGNQPQHF.

This clonotype was counted between two and nine times. The gene calls are TRBV12-3 or TRBV12-4 and TRBJ1-2, with 11 bases aligning to TRBD1. The V and J ends lost 3 bases and 4 bases, in that order; junction bases with no gene match: 10. This CDR3 contains 17 residues. CDR3 in amino acids: CASSFGRTGGFGYGYTF. The CDR3 DNA reads TGTGCCAGCAGTTTCGGTAGGACAGGGGGCTTCGGCTATGGCTACACCTTC.

The count of this clonotype is one. This sequence joins TRBV7-3 and TRBJ2-1, with D possibly being TRBD2 (6 bases). The closer fit of TRBJ2-7 to the DNA end suggests the J call may be wrong. The length of the CDR3 is 14 residues. CDR1 is SGHTA, CDR2 FQGTGA, per germline. Here the CDR3 reads CASSPRSGANEQYF. The CDR3 DNA reads as TGTGCCAGCAGCCCCCGTTCGGGAGCCAATGAGCAGTACTTC.

The rearrangement links TRBV20-1 to TRBJ2-7, with 9 bases lining up with TRBD2. CDR1 is DFQATT, CDR2 SNEGSKA, per germline (reference sequence). This CDR3 contains 13 residues. Trimming cost V 6 bases and J 3 bases; bases outside gene matches: 6. CDR3 DNA sequence: TGCAGTGCCGCCCTGACTAGCGGCTACGAGCAGTACTTC. It encodes CSAALTSGYEQYF.

The chain has TRBV4-2 and TRBJ2-1; 9 bases are a match to TRBD1. The CDR3 is made up of 17 amino acids. The germline gives CDR1 LGHNA, CDR2 YNFKEQ. V was pared by 0 bases and J by 5 bases, with 8 bases of the junction left unmatched. CDR3 in amino acids: CASSQDLRQGVDNEQFF. The CDR3 region has the DNA TGTGCCAGCAGCCAAGATCTCCGACAGGGGGTGGACAATGAGCAGTTCTTC.

This chain joins TRBV5-1 and TRBJ2-5; maybe TRBD2 (5 bases). Germline assignment: CDR1 SGHRS and CDR2 YFSETQ. The CDR3 is 13 residues long. V dropped 5 bases and J dropped 1 base, with 9 bases sitting between them. CDR3 nucleotide sequence: TGCGCCAGCAGGTTAGCGCTCCAAGAGACCCAGTACTTC. Its translation: CASRLALQETQYF.

V gene TRBV2 combines with J gene TRBJ2-2; D remains ambiguous. With 1 base removed from V and 5 bases from J, the gap between germline ends came to 5 bases. The CDR3 extends over 13 amino acids. Germline V gives CDR1 SNHLY, CDR2 FYNNEI. The CDR3 DNA is TGTGCCAGCAGTGAAGGATGGACCGGGGAGCTGTTTTTT. It codes for CASSEGWTGELFF.

In this sample, this clonotype turned up a few times. V is TRBV20-1 and J is TRBJ2-5; 7 nucleotides match TRBD2. The V and J ends lost 4 bases and 0 bases, in that order; junction bases with no gene match: 11. Germline CDR1 reads DFQATT; CDR2 reads SNEGSKA (reference sequence). The CDR3 covers 16 residues. CDR3 coding DNA: TGCAGTGCTAAACCGTTTCATGCGGGGGACCAAGAGACCCAGTACTTC. Translating it yields CSAKPFHAGDQETQYF.

The V call is TRBV27, the J call TRBJ2-7; D might be TRBD1 or TRBD2, each matching 5 bases. The CDR3 contains 12 residues. The V end lost 6 bases, the J end lost 6 bases, and 12 bases lay between the germline ends. CDR1 and CDR2 (germline): MNHEY, SMNVEV (reference sequence). The CDR3: CASRGDAGEQYF. In DNA form, the CDR3 reads TGTGCCAGCAGAGGGGACGCGGGCGAGCAGTACTTC.

This clonotype showed up just once. The V call is TRBV6-2 or TRBV6-3, the J call TRBJ2-3, with no clear D. V lost 6 bases and J 5 bases, leaving 9 bases between the germline ends. The CDR3 is 12 amino acids. The germline V gene has CDR1 MNHEY and CDR2 SVGEGT. This CDR3 is CASSLMRDTQYF. CDR3 bases: TGTGCCAGCAGCTTGATGAGAGATACGCAGTATTTT.

Only a few counts were recorded for this clonotype. The chain is built from TRBV20-1 and TRBJ1-2; TRBD1 aligns across 7 bases. V was pared by 2 bases and J by 0 bases, with 3 bases of the junction left unmatched. Per germline, CDR1 DFQATT and CDR2 SNEGSKA (reference sequence). CDR3 length equals 14 residues. For the CDR3, the DNA is TGCAGTGCTAGAAACAGGGGTCCTAACTATGGCTACACCTTC. It encodes CSARNRGPNYGYTF.

The V gene is TRBV29-1, the J gene TRBJ1-5; maybe TRBD1 (6 bases). Germline V CDR1 and CDR2: SQVTM, ANQGSEA. The CDR3 length is 15 residues. Trimming stripped 6 bases from V and 0 bases from J, with 15 bases between. The CDR3 loop is CSVATSGASNQPQHF. The CDR3 nucleotides read TGCAGCGTAGCGACGTCAGGGGCTAGCAATCAGCCCCAGCATTTT.